The T cell receptor beta chain described here comes from a study of human T cells and chemical hapten exposure. Findings of the study overall: Counts of expanded TCRs at PT1 were positively correlated with patch test score.

The sample holds a few counts of this clonotype. Its antigen is unidentified. Time point described: patch test 3, about 24 weeks after DPC sensitization. Treatment defined: therapeutic diphenylcyclopropenone sensitization with weekly scalp DPC. Venepuncture was done earlier than the placement of each patch test. The CDR3 runs to 13 residues. Germline V gene sequence: CDR1 MNHNY, CDR2 SVGAGI (reference sequence). V gave up 2 bases and J gave up 1 base, with 5 bases separating them. Each CDR3 protein is one row after TCRdb ran MiXCR on the RACE reads. The sample contains about 190,000 distinct CDR3 sequences, around 23% of which appear only once.

The sequence came from a woman aged 40 to 50 with alopecia areata. Some clones in this sample may be carry-over from other donors' samples. Sequenced material: whole blood, taken in connection with sensitization to the hapten diphenylcyclopropenone (DPC). This rearrangement joins TRBV6-6 to TRBJ1-1, with D unclear. In DNA, the CDR3 is TGTGCCAGCAGTTACGTGGAGAACACTGAAGCTTTCTTT. Residues: CASSYVENTEAFF.